Listed below are T cell receptor beta chains from one sample, sequenced in a study of identical twins. MiXCR was run by TCRdb on the 5' RACE reads, yielding one entry per CDR3 protein. In the table there are some 460,000 distinct CDR3 sequences, 13% to 15% of which are singletons. These same data were also listed under a study on yellow fever vaccine responses in identical twins.

Sequenced input: CD4+ T cells sorted from blood. Every receptor here comes from a woman between 18 and 29 years old in good health. CDR3s include the opening cysteine and the closing phenylalanine or tryptophan. D genes are given only for firm matches. Rows give clone size only sometimes, using once, few, many, or a class for an expanded clone.

d_gene	abundance	j_gene	v_gene	CDR3nt	CDR3aa
TRBD2	few	TRBJ2-2	TRBV5-1	TGCGCCAGCAAGGGACTAGCGGGAGTCGGCACCGGGGAGCTGTTTTTT	CASKGLAGVGTGELFF
TRBD2	.	TRBJ2-7	TRBV3-1	TGTGCCAGCAGGGGAGGACTAGCGGGGGGAAGCTCCTACGAGCAGTACTTC	CASRGGLAGGSSYEQYF
TRBD2	few	TRBJ2-3	TRBV29-1	TGCAGCGTGGATTCAGGGGGGACTAGCGGGATAGTGGCAGATACGCAGTATTTT	CSVDSGGTSGIVADTQYF
TRBD2	few	TRBJ2-1	TRBV6-2/TRBV6-3	TGTGCCAGCAGCCCCCGGGTAGCGGGAGTAGGTTCGTACAATGAGCAGTTCTTC	CASSPRVAGVGSYNEQFF
TRBD2	few	TRBJ2-5	TRBV7-3	TGTGCCAGCAGCTTAACCGGGGGGGATCGGGAGACCCAGTACTTC	CASSLTGGDRETQYF
.	many	TRBJ2-7	TRBV12-3/TRBV12-4	TGTGCCAGCGGCGAAAAGGGTTCCTACGAGCAGTACTTC	CASGEKGSYEQYF
TRBD2	many	TRBJ2-4	TRBV7-9	TGTGCCAGCAGCTTTCCATCGCGGGAGGGCCAGGAAAACATTCAGTACTTC	CASSFPSREGQENIQYF
.	few	TRBJ2-4	TRBV15	TGTGCCACCAGCCCACCCTGGGGGGTAGCCAAAAACATTCAGTACTTC	CATSPPWGVAKNIQYF
TRBD1	few	TRBJ2-1	TRBV7-9	TGTGCCAGCAGCCCGGGACAGGGGCCCGGACTTTTCTTC	CASSPGQGPGLFF
.	.	TRBJ1-5	TRBV20-1	TGCAGTGCTAGTGCGGTTCGCAGTAGCAATCAGCCCCAGCATTTT	CSASAVRSSNQPQHF
TRBD2	many	TRBJ2-1	TRBV5-1	TGCGCCAGCAGCCTTAGTAGCGGGGGCAACTACAATGAGCAGTTCTTC	CASSLSSGGNYNEQFF
.	many	TRBJ1-1	TRBV3-1	TGTGCCAGCAGCCAAGGGACAGAAGGGAATGAAGCTTTCTTT	CASSQGTEGNEAFF
.	many	TRBJ1-5	TRBV3-1	TGTGCCAGCAGCCAAGACAATCAGCCCCAGCATTTT	CASSQDNQPQHF
.	few	TRBJ1-1	TRBV6-1	TGTGCCAGCAGGGGGCCCGGAGAAGGGTGGGGAGCTTTCTTT	CASRGPGEGWGAFF
.	few	TRBJ2-3	TRBV11-2	TGTGCCAGCAGCCTCATGCGAAGGGGCGATACGCAGTATTTT	CASSLMRRGDTQYF
TRBD2	.	TRBJ2-1	TRBV28	TGTGCCATCAACCGACTAGCGGCAAACAATGAGCAGTTCTTC	CAINRLAANNEQFF
.	many	TRBJ2-1	TRBV7-6	TGTGCCAGCAGCTCATACAGGGAATTTGGGTTCAATGAGCAGTTCTTC	CASSSYREFGFNEQFF
.	.	TRBJ2-7	TRBV7-2	TGTGCCAGCACCGAACGGGCGGCCCCGACTGGGGAGCAGTACTTC	CASTERAAPTGEQYF
TRBD1	many	TRBJ2-5	TRBV12-3/TRBV12-4	TGTGCCAGCAACCCGGACAGGGCCCAAGAGACCCAGTACTTC	CASNPDRAQETQYF
TRBD1	few	TRBJ1-6	TRBV7-9	TGTGCCAGCAGCTCATTTGGGACAGGGATATATTCACCCCTCCACTTT	CASSSFGTGIYSPLHF
.	few	TRBJ2-3	TRBV24-1	TGTGCCACCAGTGATCTCCCCACAGATACGCAGTATTTT	CATSDLPTDTQYF
.	few	TRBJ1-6	TRBV14	TGTGCCAGCAGCCAAGAGATGGAATCACCCCTCCACTTT	CASSQEMESPLHF